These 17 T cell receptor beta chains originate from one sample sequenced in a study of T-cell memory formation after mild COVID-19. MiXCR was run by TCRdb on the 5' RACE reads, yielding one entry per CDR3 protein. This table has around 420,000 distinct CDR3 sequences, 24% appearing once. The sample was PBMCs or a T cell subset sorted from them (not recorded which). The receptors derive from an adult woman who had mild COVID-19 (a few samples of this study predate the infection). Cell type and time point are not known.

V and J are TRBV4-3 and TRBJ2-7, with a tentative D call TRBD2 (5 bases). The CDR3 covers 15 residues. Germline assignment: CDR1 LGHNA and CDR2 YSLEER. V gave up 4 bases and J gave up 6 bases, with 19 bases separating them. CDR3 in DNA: TGCGCCAGCAGCCGAACTAGAGGGCATCTTGGCGAGCAGTACTTC. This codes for CASSRTRGHLGEQYF.

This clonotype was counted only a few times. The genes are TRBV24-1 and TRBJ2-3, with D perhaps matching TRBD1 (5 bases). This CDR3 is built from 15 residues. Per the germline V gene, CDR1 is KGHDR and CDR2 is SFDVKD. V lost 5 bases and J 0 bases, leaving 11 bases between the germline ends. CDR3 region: CATSVGQASTDTQYF. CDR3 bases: TGTGCCACCAGTGTGGGGCAGGCTAGCACAGATACGCAGTATTTT.

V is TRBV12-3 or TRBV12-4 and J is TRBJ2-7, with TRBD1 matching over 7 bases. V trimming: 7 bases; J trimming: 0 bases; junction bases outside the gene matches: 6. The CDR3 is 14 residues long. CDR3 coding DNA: TGTGCCAGCAACCTGGACAGGAACTCCTACGAGCAGTACTTC. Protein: CASNLDRNSYEQYF.

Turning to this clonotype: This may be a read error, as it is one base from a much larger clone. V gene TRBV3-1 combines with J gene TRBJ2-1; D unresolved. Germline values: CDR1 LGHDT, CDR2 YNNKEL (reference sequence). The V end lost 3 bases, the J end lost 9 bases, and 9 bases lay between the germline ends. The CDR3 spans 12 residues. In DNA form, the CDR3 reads TGTGCCAGCAGCCATGGGCGTCGTGAGCAGTTCTTC. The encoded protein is CASSHGRREQFF.

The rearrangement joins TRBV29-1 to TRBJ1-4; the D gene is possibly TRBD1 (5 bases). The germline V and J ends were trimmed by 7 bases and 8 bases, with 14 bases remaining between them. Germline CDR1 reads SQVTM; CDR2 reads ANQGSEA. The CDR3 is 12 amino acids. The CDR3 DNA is TGCAGCGCCTACGGGGCTGACGAAAAACTGTTTTTT. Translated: CSAYGADEKLFF.

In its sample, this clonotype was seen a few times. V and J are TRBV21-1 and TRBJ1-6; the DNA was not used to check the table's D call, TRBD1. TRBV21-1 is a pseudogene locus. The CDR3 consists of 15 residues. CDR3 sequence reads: CASAPRGEDNSPLHF. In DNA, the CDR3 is TGTGCCAGCGCCCCCAGGGGGGAGGATAATTCACCCCTCCACTTT.

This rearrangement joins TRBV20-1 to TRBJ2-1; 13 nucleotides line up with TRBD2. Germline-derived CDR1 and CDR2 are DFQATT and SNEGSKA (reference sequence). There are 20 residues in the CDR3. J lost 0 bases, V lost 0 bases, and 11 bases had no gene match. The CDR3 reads CSARDLGTSGTSSSYNEQFF. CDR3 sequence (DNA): TGCAGTGCTAGAGATCTCGGGACTAGCGGGACGTCAAGCTCCTACAATGAGCAGTTCTTC.

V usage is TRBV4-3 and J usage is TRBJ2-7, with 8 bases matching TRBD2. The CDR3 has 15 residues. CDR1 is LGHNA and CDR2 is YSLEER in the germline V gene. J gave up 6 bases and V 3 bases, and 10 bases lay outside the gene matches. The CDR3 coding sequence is TGCGCCAGCAGCCACGTCCCATCGGCGGGGGGCGAGCAGTACTTC. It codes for CASSHVPSAGGEQYF.

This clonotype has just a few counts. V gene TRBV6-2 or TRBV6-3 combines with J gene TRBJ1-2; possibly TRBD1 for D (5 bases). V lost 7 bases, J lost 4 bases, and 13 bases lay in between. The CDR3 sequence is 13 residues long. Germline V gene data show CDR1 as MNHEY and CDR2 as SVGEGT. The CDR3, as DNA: TGTGCCAGCACCTACAGGAGAAGCTATGGCTACACCTTC. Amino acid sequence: CASTYRRSYGYTF.

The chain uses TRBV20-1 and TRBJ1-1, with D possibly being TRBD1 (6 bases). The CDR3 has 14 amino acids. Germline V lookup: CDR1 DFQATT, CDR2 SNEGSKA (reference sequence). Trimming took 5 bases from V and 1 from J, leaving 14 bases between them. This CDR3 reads CSAVTGLGNTEAFF. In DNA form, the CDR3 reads TGCAGTGCTGTTACAGGGTTGGGGAACACTGAAGCTTTCTTT.

CDR3 bases: TGTGCCAGCAGTCCCCCGGGTCCTAGGTTTCTTGACACTGAAGCTTTCTTT. Translation: CASSPPGPRFLDTEAFF. The chain couples TRBV12-3 or TRBV12-4 to TRBJ1-1; D gene uncertain. This CDR3 spans 17 amino acids. Trimming cost V 5 bases and J 3 bases, with 22 bases left between them.

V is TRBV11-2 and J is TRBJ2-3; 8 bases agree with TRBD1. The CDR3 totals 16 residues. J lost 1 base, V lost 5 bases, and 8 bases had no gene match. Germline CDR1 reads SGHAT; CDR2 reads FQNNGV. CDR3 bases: TGTGCCAGCAGCATGCAGGGGGCGCTTGGCACAGATACGCAGTATTTT. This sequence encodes CASSMQGALGTDTQYF.

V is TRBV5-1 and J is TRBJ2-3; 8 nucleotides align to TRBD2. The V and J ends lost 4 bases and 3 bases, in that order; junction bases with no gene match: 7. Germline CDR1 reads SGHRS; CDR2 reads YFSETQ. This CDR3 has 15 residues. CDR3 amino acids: CASSPNGGGTDTQYF. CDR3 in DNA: TGCGCCAGCAGCCCTAATGGCGGGGGGACAGATACGCAGTATTTT.

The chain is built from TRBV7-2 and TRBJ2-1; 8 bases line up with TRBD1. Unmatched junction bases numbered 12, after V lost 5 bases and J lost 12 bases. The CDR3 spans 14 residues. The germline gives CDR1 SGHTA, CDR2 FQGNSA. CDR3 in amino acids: CASSPSPGTGWQFF. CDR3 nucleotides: TGTGCCAGCAGCCCGAGTCCCGGGACAGGATGGCAGTTCTTC.

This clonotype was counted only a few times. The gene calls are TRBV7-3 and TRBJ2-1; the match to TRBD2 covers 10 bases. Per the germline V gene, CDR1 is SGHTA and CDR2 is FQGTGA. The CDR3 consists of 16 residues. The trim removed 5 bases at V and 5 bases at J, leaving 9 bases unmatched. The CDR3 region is CASSPILAGEDNEQFF. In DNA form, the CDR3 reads TGTGCCAGCAGCCCCATCCTAGCGGGGGAGGACAATGAGCAGTTCTTC.

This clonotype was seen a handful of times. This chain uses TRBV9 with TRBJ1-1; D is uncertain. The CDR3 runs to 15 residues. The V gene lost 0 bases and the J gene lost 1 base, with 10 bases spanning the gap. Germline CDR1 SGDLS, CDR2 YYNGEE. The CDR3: CASSVGNTRNTEAFF. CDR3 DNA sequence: TGTGCCAGCAGCGTAGGAAACACGAGGAACACTGAAGCTTTCTTT.

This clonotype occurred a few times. The CDR3 is CASSENMRTDTPHNEQFF. The CDR3 region has the DNA TGTGCCAGCAGCGAGAACATGCGCACAGATACCCCACACAATGAGCAGTTCTTC. The genes are TRBV9 and TRBJ2-1; D call uncertain. Germline values: CDR1 SGDLS, CDR2 YYNGEE. Deletions cut 3 bases from V and 5 bases from J, with 24 bases between. The CDR3 consists of 18 residues.